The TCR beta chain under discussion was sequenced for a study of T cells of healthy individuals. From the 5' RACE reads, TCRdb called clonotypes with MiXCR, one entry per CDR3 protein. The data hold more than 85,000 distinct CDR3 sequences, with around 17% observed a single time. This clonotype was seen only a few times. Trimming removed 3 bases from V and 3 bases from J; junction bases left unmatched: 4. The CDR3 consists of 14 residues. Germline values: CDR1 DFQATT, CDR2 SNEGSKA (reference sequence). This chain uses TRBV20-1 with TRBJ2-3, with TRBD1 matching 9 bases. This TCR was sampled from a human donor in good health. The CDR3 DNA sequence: TGCAGTGCTAGTGGACAGGGGATGACAGATACGCAGTATTTT. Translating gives CSASGQGMTDTQYF.